These 10 T cell receptor beta chains originate from one sample sequenced in a study of identical twins. TCRdb re-analysed the 5' RACE reads in MiXCR, keeping a single row per CDR3 protein. The repertoire includes around 530,000 distinct CDR3 sequences, nearly 15% of them detected once, and more than 0.4% sits in the top ten. The data also belong to a second study, concerning yellow fever vaccine responses in identical twins.

Sequenced material: CD4+ T cells sorted from blood. These receptors were taken from a woman in her late teens or twenties in good health.

This clonotype was picked up a small number of times. This chain uses TRBV10-3 with TRBJ2-1, with a tentative D call TRBD2 (6 bases). The germline V and J ends were trimmed by 0 bases and 1 base, with 13 bases remaining between them. The CDR3 extends over 17 amino acids. The germline V gene has CDR1 ENHRY and CDR2 SYGVKD. CDR3 loop: CAISESGGTRSYNEQFF. The CDR3 region has the DNA TGTGCCATCAGTGAGTCGGGCGGGACTCGGTCCTACAATGAGCAGTTCTTC.

This chain links TRBV7-9 with TRBJ2-1; TRBD2 matches at 8 bases. The germline gives CDR1 SEHNR, CDR2 FQNEAQ (reference sequence). The J segment lost 4 bases and the V segment lost 2 bases, leaving 7 bases of the junction unmatched. The CDR3 has 16 amino acids. The CDR3 coding sequence is TGTGCCAGCAGCTTATATCCGGGAGGGAAATACAATGAGCAGTTCTTC. Translating it yields CASSLYPGGKYNEQFF.

Only a few counts were recorded for this clonotype. V is TRBV5-1 and J is TRBJ2-5; 12 bases agree with TRBD2. The V and J ends lost 3 bases and 1 base, in that order; junction bases with no gene match: 4. The germline gives CDR1 SGHRS, CDR2 YFSETQ. The CDR3 contains 16 residues. The CDR3 DNA sequence: TGCGCCAGCAGCTCAGGACTAGCGGGACCCCAAGAGACCCAGTACTTC. This translates into CASSSGLAGPQETQYF. The whole variable domain, remainder taken from reference TRBV5-1 and TRBJ2-5, is KAGVTQTPRYLIKTRGQQVTLSCSPISGHRSVSWYQQTPGQGLQFLFEYFSETQRNKGNFPGRFSGRQFSNSRSEMNVSTLELGDSALYLCASSSGLAGPQETQYFGPGTRLLVL.

This chain uses TRBV27 with TRBJ2-1, with 10 bases fitting TRBD1. Germline CDR1 reads MNHEY; CDR2 reads SMNVEV (reference sequence). J lost 9 bases, V lost 4 bases, and 6 bases had no gene match. This CDR3 is 14 amino acids long. CDR3 nucleotide sequence: TGTGCCAGCAGTTCCCGACAGGGGGCTGGTGAGCAGTTCTTC. Translation gives CASSSRQGAGEQFF.

Here the CDR3 DNA reads TGTGCCAGCAGTCTCAGGGTGGGTACGCAGTATTTT. Amino acids: CASSLRVGTQYF. The V and J genes are TRBV6-1 and TRBJ2-3, with a possible D match to TRBD1 (5 bases). The CDR3 is 12 amino acids. From germline, CDR1 is MNHNS and CDR2 SASEGT. V was shortened by 5 bases and J by 8 bases, with 11 bases between the two germline ends.

The sample holds a few counts of this clonotype. The V and J genes are TRBV5-1 and TRBJ2-6; the D gene is possibly TRBD1 (6 bases). CDR1 is SGHRS, CDR2 YFSETQ, per germline. The V gene lost 0 bases and the J gene lost 0 bases, with 7 bases spanning the gap. This CDR3 region has 16 residues. The CDR3: CASSLGDNSGANVLTF. The CDR3 DNA is TGCGCCAGCAGCTTGGGGGACAACTCTGGGGCCAACGTCCTGACTTTC. Looking up the rest from reference TRBV5-1 and TRBJ2-6 gives the full variable domain: KAGVTQTPRYLIKTRGQQVTLSCSPISGHRSVSWYQQTPGQGLQFLFEYFSETQRNKGNFPGRFSGRQFSNSRSEMNVSTLELGDSALYLCASSLGDNSGANVLTFGAGSRLTVL.

The gene calls are TRBV29-1 and TRBJ2-3; the D gene is possibly TRBD2 (7 bases). V gave up 6 bases and J gave up 3 bases, with 19 bases separating them. Looked up from germline, CDR1 is SQVTM and CDR2 is ANQGSEA. This CDR3 is built from 15 residues. DNA for the CDR3: TGCAGCGTCGAATGGGGGGGGCTAAGTACAGATACGCAGTATTTT. Protein: CSVEWGGLSTDTQYF.

This clonotype has just a few counts. This sequence joins TRBV6-2 or TRBV6-3 and TRBJ2-7, with D perhaps matching TRBD2 (5 bases). Germline V gene sequence: CDR1 MNHEY, CDR2 SVGEGT. The CDR3 is 15 residues long. Trimming pared 0 bases from V and 3 bases from J, leaving 12 bases between. The CDR3 loop is CASSYSRASGYEQYF. The CDR3 DNA reads as TGTGCCAGCAGTTACTCGAGGGCCAGCGGCTACGAGCAGTACTTC.

This clonotype was detected a few times. The rearrangement links TRBV18 to TRBJ1-1; D ambiguous. In germline, CDR1 is KGHSH, CDR2 LQKENI. This CDR3 has 15 residues. The V gene lost 0 bases and the J gene lost 1 base, with 9 bases spanning the gap. The CDR3 here is CASSPPRPENTEAFF. The CDR3 bases are TGTGCCAGCTCACCACCGAGGCCCGAGAACACTGAAGCTTTCTTT.

The chain is built from TRBV10-1 and TRBJ2-7; 7 nucleotides line up with TRBD2. Germline loops: CDR1 WNHNN, CDR2 SYGVQD (reference sequence). J was trimmed by 4 bases and V by 5 bases; bases with no gene match: 14. This CDR3 contains 16 residues. The CDR3 reads CASSPKTSLRSYEQYF. CDR3 sequence (DNA): TGCGCCAGCAGTCCCAAGACTAGCCTTCGTTCGTACGAGCAGTACTTC.